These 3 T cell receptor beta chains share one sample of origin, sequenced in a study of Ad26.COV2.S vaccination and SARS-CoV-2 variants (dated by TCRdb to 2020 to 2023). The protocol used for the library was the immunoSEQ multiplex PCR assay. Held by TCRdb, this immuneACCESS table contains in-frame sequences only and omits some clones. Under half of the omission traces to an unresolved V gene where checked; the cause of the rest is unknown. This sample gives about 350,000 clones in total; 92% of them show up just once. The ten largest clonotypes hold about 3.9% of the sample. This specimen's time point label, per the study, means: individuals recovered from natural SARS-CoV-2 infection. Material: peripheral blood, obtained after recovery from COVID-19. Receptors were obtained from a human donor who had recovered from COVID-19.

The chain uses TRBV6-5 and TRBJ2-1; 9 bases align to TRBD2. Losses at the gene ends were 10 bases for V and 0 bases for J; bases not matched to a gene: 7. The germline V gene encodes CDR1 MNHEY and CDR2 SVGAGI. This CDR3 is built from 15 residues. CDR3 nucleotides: TGTGCCATCCGTAGCGGGGGCTCCTCCTACAATGAGCAGTTCTTC. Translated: CAIRSGGSSYNEQFF.

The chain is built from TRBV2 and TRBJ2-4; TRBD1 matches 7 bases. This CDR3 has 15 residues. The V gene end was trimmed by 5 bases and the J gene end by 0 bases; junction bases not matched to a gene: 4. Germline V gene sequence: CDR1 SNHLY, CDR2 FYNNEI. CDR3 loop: CASSRDSLAKNIQYF. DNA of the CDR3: TGTGCCAGCAGTAGGGACAGCTTAGCCAAAAACATTCAGTACTTC.

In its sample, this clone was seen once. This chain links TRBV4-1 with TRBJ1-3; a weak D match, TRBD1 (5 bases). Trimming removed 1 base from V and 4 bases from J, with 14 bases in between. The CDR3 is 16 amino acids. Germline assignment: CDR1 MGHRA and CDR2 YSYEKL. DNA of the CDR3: TGCGCCAGCAGCCAAGCTCAGGGCCAGCGAGGAAACACCATATATTTT. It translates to CASSQAQGQRGNTIYF.